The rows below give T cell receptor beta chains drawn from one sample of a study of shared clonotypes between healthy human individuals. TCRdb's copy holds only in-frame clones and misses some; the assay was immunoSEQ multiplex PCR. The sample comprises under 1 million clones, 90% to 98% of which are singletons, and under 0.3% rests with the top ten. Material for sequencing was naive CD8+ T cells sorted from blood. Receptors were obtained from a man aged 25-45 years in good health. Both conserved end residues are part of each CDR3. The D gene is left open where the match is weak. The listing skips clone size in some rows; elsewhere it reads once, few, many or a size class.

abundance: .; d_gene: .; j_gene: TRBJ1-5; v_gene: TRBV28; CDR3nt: TGTGCCAGCAAAAACCGGGACAGCAATCAGCCCCAGCATTTT; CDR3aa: CASKNRDSNQPQHF
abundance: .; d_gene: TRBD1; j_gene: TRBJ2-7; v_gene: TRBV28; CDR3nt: TGTGCCAGCAGGACTACAGAGGGACAGGGACCCTACGAGCAGTACTTC; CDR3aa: CASRTTEGQGPYEQYF
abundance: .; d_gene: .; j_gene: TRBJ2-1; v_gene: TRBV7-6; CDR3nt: TGTGCCAGCAGCCCCTCCGGAATTATTGAGCAGTTCTTC; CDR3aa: CASSPSGIIEQFF
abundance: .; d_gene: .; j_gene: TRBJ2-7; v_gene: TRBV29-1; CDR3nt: TGCAGCGTTGAATTGGGGGAGCGGTACGAGCAGTACTTC; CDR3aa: CSVELGERYEQYF
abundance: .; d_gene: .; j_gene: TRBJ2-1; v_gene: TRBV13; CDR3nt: TGTGCCAGCAGCTTAGGACAGACCTACAATGAGCAGTTCTTC; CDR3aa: CASSLGQTYNEQFF
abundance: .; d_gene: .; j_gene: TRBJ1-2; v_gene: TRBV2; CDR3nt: TGTGCCAGCAGTCCGAATGACAGCGCTAACTATGGCTACACCTTC; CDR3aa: CASSPNDSANYGYTF
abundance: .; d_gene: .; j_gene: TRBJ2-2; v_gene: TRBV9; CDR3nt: TGTGCCAGCAGCGTAGGTAACACCGGGGAGCTGTTTTTT; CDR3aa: CASSVGNTGELFF
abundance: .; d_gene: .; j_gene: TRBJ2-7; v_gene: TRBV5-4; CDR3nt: TGTGCCAGCAGCCCGGTGGGAGGGGGCTACGAGCAGTACTTC; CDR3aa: CASSPVGGGYEQYF
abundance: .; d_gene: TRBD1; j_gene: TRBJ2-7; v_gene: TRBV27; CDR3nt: TGTGCCAGCAGCAACAGGGGGCAGGGATACGAGCAGTACTTC; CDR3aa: CASSNRGQGYEQYF
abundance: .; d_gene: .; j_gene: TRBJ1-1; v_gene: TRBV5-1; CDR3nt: TGCGCCAGCAGCAGCCGGGTGAACACTGAAGCTTTCTTT; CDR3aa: CASSSRVNTEAFF
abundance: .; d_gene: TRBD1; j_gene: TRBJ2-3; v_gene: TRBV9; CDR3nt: TGTGCCAGCAGCTCCGGGGGTGGGACAGGGGTTACGCAGTATTTT; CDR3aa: CASSSGGGTGVTQYF
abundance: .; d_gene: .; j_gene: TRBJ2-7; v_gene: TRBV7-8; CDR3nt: TGTGCCAGCAGCAACCAACGGGGGACCCCCTACGAGCAGTACTTC; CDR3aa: CASSNQRGTPYEQYF
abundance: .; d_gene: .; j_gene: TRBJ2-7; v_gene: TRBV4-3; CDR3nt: TGCGCCAGCAGCCAAGATTGGGGGACAGCGGGAGACGAGCAGTACTTC; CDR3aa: CASSQDWGTAGDEQYF
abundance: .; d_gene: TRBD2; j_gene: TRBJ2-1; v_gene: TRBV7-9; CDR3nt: TGTGCCAGCAGCCTAGGGAGGGACTACATAAATGAGTGGCAGTTCTTC; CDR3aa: CASSLGRDYINEWQFF
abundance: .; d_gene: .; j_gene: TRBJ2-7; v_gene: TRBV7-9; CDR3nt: TGTGCCAGCAGCTCGCGGGACGGGGCGAACTACGAGCAGTACTTC; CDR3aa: CASSSRDGANYEQYF
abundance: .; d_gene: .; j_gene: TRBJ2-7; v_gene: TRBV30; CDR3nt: TGTGCCTGGGCCTACGAGGGGGGTTACGAGCAGTACTTC; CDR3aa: CAWAYEGGYEQYF
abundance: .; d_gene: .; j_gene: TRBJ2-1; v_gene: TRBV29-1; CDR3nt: TGCAGCGTTGACGGGGGCAGCTCCTACAATGAGCAGTTCTTC; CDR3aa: CSVDGGSSYNEQFF
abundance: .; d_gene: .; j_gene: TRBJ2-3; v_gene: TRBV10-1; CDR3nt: TGCGCCACCAGTCAGGCCGGAACAGATACGCAGTATTTT; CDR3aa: CATSQAGTDTQYF
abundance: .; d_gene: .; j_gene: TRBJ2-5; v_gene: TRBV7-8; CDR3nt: TGTGCCAGCAGCTTAGGGGGGTCAGGGCGAGAGACCCAGTACTTC; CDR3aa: CASSLGGSGRETQYF
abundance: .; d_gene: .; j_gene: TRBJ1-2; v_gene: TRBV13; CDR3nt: TGTGCCAGCAGTCCCCCAGGGCAAGCTAACTATGGCTACACCTTC; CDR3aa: CASSPPGQANYGYTF
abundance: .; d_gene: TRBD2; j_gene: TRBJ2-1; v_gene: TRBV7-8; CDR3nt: TGTGCCAGCAGCTTAAAACATCTTGGTGCGGGAGGGCCGGGGAATGAGCAGTTCTTC; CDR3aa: CASSLKHLGAGGPGNEQFF
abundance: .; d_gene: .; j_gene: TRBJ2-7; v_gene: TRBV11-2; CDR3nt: TGTGCCAGCAGCTTAGGCCTCCACGAGCAGTACTTC; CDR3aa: CASSLGLHEQYF
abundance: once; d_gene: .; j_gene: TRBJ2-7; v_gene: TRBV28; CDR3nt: TGTGCCAGCAGTCCCTTAAGCGGAGGGACCTCCTACGAGCAGTACTTC; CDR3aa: CASSPLSGGTSYEQYF
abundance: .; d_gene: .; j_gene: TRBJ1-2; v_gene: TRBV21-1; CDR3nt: TGTGCCAGCAGCGCCTCCGGGACTTTTTTCTATGGCTACACCTTC; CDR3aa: CASSASGTFFYGYTF
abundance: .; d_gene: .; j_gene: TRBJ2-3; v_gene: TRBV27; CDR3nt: TGTGCCAGCAGTTTATTCGGGTTCGATACGCAGTATTTT; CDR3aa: CASSLFGFDTQYF
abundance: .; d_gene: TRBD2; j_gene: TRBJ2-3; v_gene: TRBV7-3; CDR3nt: TGTGCCAGCAGCAGGGCGGCGGGAGGGAGCACAGATACGCAGTATTTT; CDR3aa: CASSRAAGGSTDTQYF
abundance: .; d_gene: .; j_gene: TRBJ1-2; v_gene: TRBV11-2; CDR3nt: TGTGCCAGCAGCGGGGTGGAGGTGGACGGCTACACCTTC; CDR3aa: CASSGVEVDGYTF
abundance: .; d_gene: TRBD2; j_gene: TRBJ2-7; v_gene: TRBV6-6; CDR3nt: TGTGCCAGCAGTGACCGACTAGCGGCATACGAGCAGTACTTC; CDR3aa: CASSDRLAAYEQYF
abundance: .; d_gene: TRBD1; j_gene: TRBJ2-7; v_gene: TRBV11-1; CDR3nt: TGTGCCAGCAGCCCGGGACAGACCTACGAGCAGTACTTC; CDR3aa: CASSPGQTYEQYF
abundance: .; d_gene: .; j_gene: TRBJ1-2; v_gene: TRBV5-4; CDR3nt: TGTGCCAGCTCCTCACCCACATCCAGGGGCTACTATGGCTACACCTTC; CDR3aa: CASSSPTSRGYYGYTF
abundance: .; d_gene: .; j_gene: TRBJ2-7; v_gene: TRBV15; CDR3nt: TGTGCCACCAGTACAACTGACGGACCCTACGAGCAGTACTTC; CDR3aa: CATSTTDGPYEQYF
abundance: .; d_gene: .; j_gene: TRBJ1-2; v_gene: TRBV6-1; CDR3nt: TGTGCCAGCAGTGGTGTAGGGGTGGACTATGGCTACACCTTC; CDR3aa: CASSGVGVDYGYTF
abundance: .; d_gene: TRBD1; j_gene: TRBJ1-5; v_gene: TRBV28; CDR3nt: TGTGCCAGCAGGGGGCAGGGGGGATATCAGCCCCAGCATTTT; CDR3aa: CASRGQGGYQPQHF
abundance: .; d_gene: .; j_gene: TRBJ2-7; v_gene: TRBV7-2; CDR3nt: TGTGCCAGCAGCGTACCCTCACGCGAGCAGTACTTC; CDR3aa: CASSVPSREQYF
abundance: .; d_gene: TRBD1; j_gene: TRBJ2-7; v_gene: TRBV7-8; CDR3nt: TGTGCCAGCAGCCCACACCCCGGGACAGGGGGCTACGAGCAGTACTTC; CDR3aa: CASSPHPGTGGYEQYF
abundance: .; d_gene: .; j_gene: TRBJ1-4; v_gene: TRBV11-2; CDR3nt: TGTGCCAGCAGCAGCTTGGAAGGGGGTTCAACTAATGAAAAACTGTTTTTT; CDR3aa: CASSSLEGGSTNEKLFF
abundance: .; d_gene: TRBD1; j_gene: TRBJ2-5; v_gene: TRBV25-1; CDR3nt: TGTGCCAGCAGTGCCCCGGAAACAGGGGAACAAGAGACCCAGTACTTC; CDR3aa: CASSAPETGEQETQYF
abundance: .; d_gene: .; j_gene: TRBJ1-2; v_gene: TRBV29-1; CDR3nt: TGCAGCGTTGAGGAGTGGGACATAGATGGCTACACCTTC; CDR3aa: CSVEEWDIDGYTF
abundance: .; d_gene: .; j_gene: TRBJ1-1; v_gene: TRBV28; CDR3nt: TGTGCCAGCAGTTTTCCCCGGAAACTGAACACTGAAGCTTTCTTT; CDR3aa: CASSFPRKLNTEAFF
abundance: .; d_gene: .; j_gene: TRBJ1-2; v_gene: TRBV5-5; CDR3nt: TGTGCCAGCAGCTTCGGACGGCTCGACAACTATGGCTACACCTTC; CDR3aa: CASSFGRLDNYGYTF
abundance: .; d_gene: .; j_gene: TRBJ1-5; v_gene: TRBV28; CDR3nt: TGTGCCAGCAGTTTATGGAATTTCAATCAGCCCCAGCATTTT; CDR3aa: CASSLWNFNQPQHF
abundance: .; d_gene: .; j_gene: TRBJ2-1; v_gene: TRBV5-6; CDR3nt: TGTGCCAGCAGCTTCGGACAGGAGCAGTTCTTC; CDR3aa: CASSFGQEQFF
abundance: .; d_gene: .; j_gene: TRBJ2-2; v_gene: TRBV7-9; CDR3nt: TGTGCCAGCAGCCGATATGACACCGGGGAGCTGTTTTTT; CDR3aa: CASSRYDTGELFF
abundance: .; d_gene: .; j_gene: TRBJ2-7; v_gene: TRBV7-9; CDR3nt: TGTGCCAGCAGCTACCCGCTTCGGGACAACTCCTACGAGCAGTACTTC; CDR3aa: CASSYPLRDNSYEQYF
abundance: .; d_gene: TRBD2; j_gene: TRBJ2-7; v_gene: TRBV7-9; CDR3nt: TGTGCCAGCAGCTCCAACACGGGACTAGCGGGAGGGAGCTCCTACGAGCAGTACTTC; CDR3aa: CASSSNTGLAGGSSYEQYF
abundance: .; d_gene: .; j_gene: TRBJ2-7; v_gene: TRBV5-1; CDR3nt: TGCGCCAGCACCCACTCCGGGACCTACGAGCAGTACTTC; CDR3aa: CASTHSGTYEQYF
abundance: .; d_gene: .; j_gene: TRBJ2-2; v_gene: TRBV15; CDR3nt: TGTGCCACCAGCAGAGCTGGATCGAACACCGGGGAGCTGTTTTTT; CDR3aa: CATSRAGSNTGELFF